This is a list of T cell receptor beta chains from one sample in a study of beta chain features in type 1 diabetes. Sequencing was performed with immunoSEQ multiplex PCR; in TCRdb, only in-frame clones are kept and a portion is missing. The repertoire holds 850,000 to 900,000 clones, 17% seen once, with 0.023% in the top ten. Sequenced input: naive CD4+ T cells from blood. All receptors come from a woman aged 18 to 35 in good health. The CDR3 runs from the conserved cysteine through the conserved F or W. The D gene is left open where the match is weak. Some rows have no size entry. The others give once, few or many, or a class for an expanded clone.

>-|TRBJ2-5|-|TRBV28
TGTGCCAGCAGCCGCGACCTAAGAGGGGCCCAGTACTTC
CASSRDLRGAQYF
>TRBD1|TRBJ2-3|few|TRBV6-1
TGTGCCAGCAGGCGGATGACAGGGCTCACAGATACGCAGTATTTT
CASRRMTGLTDTQYF
>TRBD1|TRBJ1-5|-|TRBV5-6
TGTGCCAGCAGCGTGGACAGGGATCAGCCCCAGCATTTT
CASSVDRDQPQHF
>TRBD1|TRBJ2-6|few|TRBV10-3
TGTGCCATCAGTGAGTCGTTGACAGGGGTATCACCTGGGGCCAACGTCCTGACTTTC
CAISESLTGVSPGANVLTF
>-|TRBJ2-5|-|TRBV28
TGTGCCAGCAGTTTAACCCTGGAGTTGGCCCAGTACTTC
CASSLTLELAQYF
>TRBD1|TRBJ2-4|few|TRBV28
TGTGCCAGCAGTCTCCCGGGACAGGGAATTTTGGTTCAGTACTTC
CASSLPGQGILVQYF
>-|TRBJ2-3|few|TRBV28
TGTGCCAGCAGTTTAAGAGATACGCAGTATTTT
CASSLRDTQYF
>TRBD1|TRBJ2-7|few|TRBV28
TGTGCCAGCAGCTCAGGGACAGGGGGTTACGAGCAGTACTTC
CASSSGTGGYEQYF
>-|TRBJ1-5|-|TRBV19
TGTGCCAGTAAACAGGGAGGTTATAGCAATCAGCCCCAGCATTTT
CASKQGGYSNQPQHF
>TRBD1|TRBJ2-1|-|TRBV10-3
TGTGCCATCAGTCGACAGGGGGCGGGTTACAATGAGCAGTTCTTC
CAISRQGAGYNEQFF
>-|TRBJ2-2|-|TRBV5-1
TGCGCCAGCAGCTTGGCAGTAAGCACCGGGGAGCTGTTTTTT
CASSLAVSTGELFF
>TRBD1|TRBJ1-5|few|TRBV18
TGTGCCAGCTCACCGGGCCCACAGGGGAATCAGCCCCAGCATTTT
CASSPGPQGNQPQHF
>TRBD2|TRBJ2-3|-|TRBV7-9
TGTGCCAGCAGCTTAGACCTAGCGGCCCAGCGGGATACGCAGTATTTT
CASSLDLAAQRDTQYF
>-|TRBJ2-1|few|TRBV2
TGTGCCAGCCAACGGGCGAGCTCCTACAATGAGCAGTTCTTC
CASQRASSYNEQFF
>TRBD1|TRBJ1-1|few|TRBV4-2
TGTGCCAGCAGCCGGGACAGACTTCAAGATAACACTGAAGCTTTCTTT
CASSRDRLQDNTEAFF
>TRBD1|TRBJ2-1|few|TRBV5-6
TGTGCCAGCAGCTCTGGGGTAGGGGACAGCCGGTACAATGAGCAGTTCTTC
CASSSGVGDSRYNEQFF
>-|TRBJ2-6|-|TRBV10-3
TGTGCCATCAGTGATTCTACTGTCTTCAGTGGGGCCAACGTCCTGACTTTC
CAISDSTVFSGANVLTF
>TRBD2|TRBJ2-1|-|TRBV27
TGTGCCAGCGGTCGGGGGGGGACAACTCAGTTCTTC
CASGRGGTTQFF
>-|TRBJ2-3|-|TRBV7-6
TGTGCCAGCAGCCCCCCGGGGGATACGCAGTATTTT
CASSPPGDTQYF
>-|TRBJ1-2|-|TRBV28
TGTGCCAGCAGTTTACTTTCGACGCGGGGCTATGGCTACACCTTC
CASSLLSTRGYGYTF
>-|TRBJ1-2|-|TRBV6-5
TGTGCCAGCAGTTACTCGTCGGGCCACTATGGCTACACCTTC
CASSYSSGHYGYTF
>-|TRBJ2-5|few|TRBV11-2
TGTGCCAGCAGCTTAACATTGCGTAACCAAGAGACCCAGTACTTC
CASSLTLRNQETQYF
>TRBD1|TRBJ1-2|few|TRBV29-1
TGCAGCGTTGAAGTTCGACAGGGAAACTATGGCTACACCTTC
CSVEVRQGNYGYTF
>-|TRBJ2-2|few|TRBV19
TGTGCCAGTAGGGACCTCGGGGGTCGGCGCACCGGGGAGCTGTTTTTT
CASRDLGGRRTGELFF
>-|TRBJ2-2|-|TRBV5-1
TGCGCCAGCAGCCTAAACACCGGGGAGCTGTTTTTT
CASSLNTGELFF
>-|TRBJ2-3|-|TRBV5-1
TGCGCCAGCAGCCCCGGCCAACTCAGCACAGATACGCAGTATTTT
CASSPGQLSTDTQYF
>TRBD1|TRBJ2-2|-|TRBV7-9
TGTGCCAACAGCGGAACAGGGGCCGGGGAGCTGTTTTTT
CANSGTGAGELFF
>-|TRBJ1-3|-|TRBV5-1
TGCGCCAGCAGGGGTAGTTTCGGAAACACCATATATTTT
CASRGSFGNTIYF
>-|TRBJ2-1|-|TRBV11-2
TGTGCCAGCAGCTCCACCCGAGGGGACTCCTACAATGAGCAGTTCTTC
CASSSTRGDSYNEQFF
>-|TRBJ2-3|-|TRBV29-1
TGCAGCGTTGAACATCTAGCTCCCTTCACAGATACGCAGTATTTT
CSVEHLAPFTDTQYF
>-|TRBJ1-2|-|TRBV4-3
TGCGCCAGCAGCCGCCAGGGAGTCCAGGAAACCTATGGCTACACCTTC
CASSRQGVQETYGYTF
>-|TRBJ2-3|few|TRBV28
TGTGCCAGCAACCCAACAGCGGGAGATACGCAGTATTTT
CASNPTAGDTQYF
>-|TRBJ2-3|-|TRBV28
TGTGCCAGCAGTTTATCAGATACGCAGTATTTT
CASSLSDTQYF
>-|TRBJ2-3|-|TRBV7-9
TGTGCCAGCACCGAACAGGGTTCAGATACGCAGTATTTT
CASTEQGSDTQYF
>-|TRBJ2-7|few|TRBV5-1
TGCGCCAGCAGCTCCCGGGACCCTAACGAGCAGTACTTC
CASSSRDPNEQYF
>-|TRBJ2-5|-|TRBV5-6
TGTGCCAGCAGCGCACTATACGAAAACCCGGGACTGGGGTACTTC
CASSALYENPGLGYF
>-|TRBJ1-1|-|TRBV11-1
TGTGCCAGCAGCCCGGGGGGCACAGTGAACACTGAAGCTTTCTTT
CASSPGGTVNTEAFF
>TRBD1|TRBJ2-7|-|TRBV6-1
TGTGCCAGCAGACGGGACAGGTTGTACGAGCAGTACTTC
CASRRDRLYEQYF
>TRBD1|TRBJ2-7|-|TRBV25-1
TGTGCCAGCTCGGGACAGGGGCCCCACGAGCAGTACTTC
CASSGQGPHEQYF
>-|TRBJ2-2|few|TRBV18
TGTGCCAGCTCACCATCCAGCACCGGGGAGCTGTTTTTT
CASSPSSTGELFF
>-|TRBJ1-2|few|TRBV28
TGTGCCAGCAGCTCCAGGACTAACTATGGCTACACCTTC
CASSSRTNYGYTF
>-|TRBJ2-7|-|TRBV6-6
TGTGCCAGCAGTTACGGGCAGGGGGGAACCTACGAGCAGTACTTC
CASSYGQGGTYEQYF
>TRBD1|TRBJ1-5|few|TRBV2
TGTGCCAGCAGTAGGACAGGCCGGAGTCAGCCCCAGCATTTT
CASSRTGRSQPQHF
>TRBD1|TRBJ1-2|-|TRBV4-2
TGTGCCAGCAGCCGACAGGGGAGAATTGGCTACACCTTC
CASSRQGRIGYTF
>-|TRBJ2-1|-|TRBV21-1
TGTGCCAGCAGCAATGAAGTCAAGGAGTTCTTC
CASSNEVKEFF
>TRBD1|TRBJ1-4|-|TRBV29-1
TGCAGCGTCCGGGACAGGGTCACTAATGAAAAACTGTTTTTT
CSVRDRVTNEKLFF
>-|TRBJ2-4|few|TRBV7-8
TGTGCCAGCAGCTTACAACCAGCCAAAAACATTCAGTACTTC
CASSLQPAKNIQYF
>-|TRBJ2-3|-|TRBV2
TGTGCCAGCAGTGAAGTGAAGTATCTAACCACAGATACGCAGTATTTT
CASSEVKYLTTDTQYF
>TRBD1|TRBJ1-1|-|TRBV18
TGTGCCAGCTCACCGAGGTGGACAGGAGGGATCACTGAAGCTTTCTTT
CASSPRWTGGITEAFF
>-|TRBJ1-3|few|TRBV5-1
TGCGCCAGCAGCCGCGGCGGCACAGGGTCTGGAAACACCATATATTTT
CASSRGGTGSGNTIYF
>-|TRBJ1-5|few|TRBV7-9
TGTGCCAGCAGCTTCCCCCGTGGCCAGCATTTT
CASSFPRGQHF